Here is one T cell receptor beta chain with its context. The antigen is undetermined. TCRdb independently ran MiXCR on the reads; one entry per CDR3 protein. The sample yields roughly 860,000 distinct CDR3 sequences, 32% seen once. The sample is drawn from a study of T cell repertoires in cytomegalovirus infection. This CDR3 is built from 15 residues. The germline gives CDR1 MDHEN, CDR2 SYDVKM. The ends were cut back, 1 base at V and 9 bases at J, with 15 bases in the middle. This sequence joins TRBV28 and TRBJ2-2; the D gene is possibly TRBD1 (7 bases). This TCR was recovered from a human donor in good health (CMV status not recorded). Some clones in this sample may be carry-over from other donors' samples. The sequencing here drew on cultured CD8+ T cells from PBMCs, taken from culture after CMV antigen stimulation. The CDR3 loop is CASSLSPGGGRELFF. The CDR3 nucleotides are TGTGCCAGCAGTTTATCCCCTGGAGGGGGCCGGGAGCTGTTTTTT.